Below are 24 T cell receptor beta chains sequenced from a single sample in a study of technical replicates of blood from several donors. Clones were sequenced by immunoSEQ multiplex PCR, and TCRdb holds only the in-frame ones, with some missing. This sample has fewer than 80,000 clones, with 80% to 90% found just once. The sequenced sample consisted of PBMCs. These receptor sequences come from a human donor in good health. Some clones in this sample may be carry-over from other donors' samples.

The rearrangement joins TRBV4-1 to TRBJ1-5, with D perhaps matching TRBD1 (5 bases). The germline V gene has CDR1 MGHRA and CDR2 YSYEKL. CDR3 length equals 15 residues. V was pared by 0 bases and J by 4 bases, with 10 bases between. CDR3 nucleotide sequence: TGCGCCAGCAGCCAAGAGACAGCTAAGAATCAGCCCCAGCATTTT. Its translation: CASSQETAKNQPQHF.

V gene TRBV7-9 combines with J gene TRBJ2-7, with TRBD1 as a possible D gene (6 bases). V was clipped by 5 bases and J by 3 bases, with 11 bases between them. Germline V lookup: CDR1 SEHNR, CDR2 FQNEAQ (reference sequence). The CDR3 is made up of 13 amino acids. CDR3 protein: CASSEGQNYEQYF. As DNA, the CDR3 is TGTGCCAGCAGCGAAGGACAGAACTACGAGCAGTACTTC.

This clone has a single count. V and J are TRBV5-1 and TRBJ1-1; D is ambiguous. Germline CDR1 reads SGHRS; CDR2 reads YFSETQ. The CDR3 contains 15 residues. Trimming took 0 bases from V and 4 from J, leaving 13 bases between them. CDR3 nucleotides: TGCGCCAGCAGCTTGGGAGAGGGCTCGGGCACTGAAGCTTTCTTT. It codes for CASSLGEGSGTEAFF.

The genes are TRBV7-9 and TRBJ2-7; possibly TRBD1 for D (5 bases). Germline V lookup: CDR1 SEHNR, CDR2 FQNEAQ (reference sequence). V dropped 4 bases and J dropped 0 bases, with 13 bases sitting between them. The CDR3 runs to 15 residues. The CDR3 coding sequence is TGTGCCAGCAGCTCCCTGACAGAGAACTCCTACGAGCAGTACTTC. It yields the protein CASSSLTENSYEQYF. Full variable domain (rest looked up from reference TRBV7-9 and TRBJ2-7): DTGVSQNPRHKITKRGQNVTFRCDPISEHNRLYWYRQTLGQGPEFLTYFQNEAQLEKSRLLSDRFSAERPKGSFSTLEIQRTEQGDSAMYLCASSSLTENSYEQYFGPGTRLTVT.

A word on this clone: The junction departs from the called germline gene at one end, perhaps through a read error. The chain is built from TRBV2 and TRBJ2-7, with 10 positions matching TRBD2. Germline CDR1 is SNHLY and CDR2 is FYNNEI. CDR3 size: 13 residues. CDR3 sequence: CATKGASGGPQDF. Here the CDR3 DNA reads TGTGCCACCAAGGGTGCTAGCGGGGGCCCTCAGGACTTC.

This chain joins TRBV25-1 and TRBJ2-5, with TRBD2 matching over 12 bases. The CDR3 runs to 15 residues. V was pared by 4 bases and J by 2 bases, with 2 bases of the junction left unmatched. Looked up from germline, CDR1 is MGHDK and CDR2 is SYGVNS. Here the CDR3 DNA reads TGTGCCAGCAGTGGGGGGACTAGCGGGCAAGAGACCCAGTACTTC. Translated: CASSGGTSGQETQYF.

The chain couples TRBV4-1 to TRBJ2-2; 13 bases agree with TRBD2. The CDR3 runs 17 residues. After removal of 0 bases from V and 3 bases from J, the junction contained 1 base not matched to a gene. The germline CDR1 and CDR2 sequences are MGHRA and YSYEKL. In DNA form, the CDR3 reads TGCGCCAGCAGCCAAGAGACTAGCGGGGGGTACACCGGGGAGCTGTTTTTT. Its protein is CASSQETSGGYTGELFF.

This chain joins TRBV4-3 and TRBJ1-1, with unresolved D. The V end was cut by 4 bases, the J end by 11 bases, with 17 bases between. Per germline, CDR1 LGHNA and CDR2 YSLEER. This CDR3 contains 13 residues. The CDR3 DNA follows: TGCGCCAGCAGCCCTCTGGGCTCTCCAGAGGCTTTCTTT. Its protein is CASSPLGSPEAFF.

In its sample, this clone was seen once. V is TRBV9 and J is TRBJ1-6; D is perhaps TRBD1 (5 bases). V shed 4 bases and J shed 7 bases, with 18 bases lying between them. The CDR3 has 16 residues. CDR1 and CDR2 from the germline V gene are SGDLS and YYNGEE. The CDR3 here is CASSPRVKGRNSPLHF. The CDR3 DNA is TGTGCCAGCAGCCCCCGTGTTAAGGGGCGCAATTCACCCCTCCACTTT.

The CDR3 bases are TGTGCCAGCAGCATATCTAGCGGTCCGAGCTCCTACGAGCAGTACTTC. This translates into CASSISSGPSSYEQYF. J is TRBJ2-7 and V is TRBV7-2; TRBD2 agrees at 7 bases. The V segment lost 5 bases and the J segment 0 bases; nucleotides outside the gene matches: 10. The CDR3 consists of 16 residues. Germline values: CDR1 SGHTA, CDR2 FQGNSA.

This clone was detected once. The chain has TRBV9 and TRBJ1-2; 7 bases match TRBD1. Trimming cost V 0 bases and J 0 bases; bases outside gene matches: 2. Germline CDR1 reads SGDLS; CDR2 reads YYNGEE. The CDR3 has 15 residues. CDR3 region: CASSVAQGANYGYTF. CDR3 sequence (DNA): TGTGCCAGCAGCGTAGCGCAGGGGGCTAACTATGGCTACACCTTC.

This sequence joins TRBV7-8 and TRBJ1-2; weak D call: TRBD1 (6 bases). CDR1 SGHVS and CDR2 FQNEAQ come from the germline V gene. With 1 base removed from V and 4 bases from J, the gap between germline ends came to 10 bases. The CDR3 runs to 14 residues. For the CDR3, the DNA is TGTGCCAGCAGCTTAGAGGACAGCCTCTATGGCTACACCTTC. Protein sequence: CASSLEDSLYGYTF.

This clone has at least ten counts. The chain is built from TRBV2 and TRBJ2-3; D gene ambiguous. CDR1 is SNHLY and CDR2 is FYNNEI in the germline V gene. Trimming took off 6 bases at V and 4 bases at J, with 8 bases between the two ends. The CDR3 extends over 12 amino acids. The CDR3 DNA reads TGTGCCAGCAGCGCGCCCGCAGATACGCAGTATTTT. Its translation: CASSAPADTQYF.

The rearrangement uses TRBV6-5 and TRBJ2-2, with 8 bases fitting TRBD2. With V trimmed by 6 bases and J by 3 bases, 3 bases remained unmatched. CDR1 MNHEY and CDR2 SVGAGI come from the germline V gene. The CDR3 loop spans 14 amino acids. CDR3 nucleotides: TGTGCCAGCAGGAGAGCGGGGGACACCGGGGAGCTGTTTTTT. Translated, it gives CASRRAGDTGELFF.

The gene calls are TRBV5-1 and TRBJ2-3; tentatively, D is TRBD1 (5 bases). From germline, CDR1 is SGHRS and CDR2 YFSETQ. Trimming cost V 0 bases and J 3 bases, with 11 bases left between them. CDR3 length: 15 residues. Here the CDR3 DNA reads TGCGCCAGCAGCTTGGGCAGGGTGGGTACAGATACGCAGTATTTT. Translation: CASSLGRVGTDTQYF. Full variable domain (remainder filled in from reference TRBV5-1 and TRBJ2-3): KAGVTQTPRYLIKTRGQQVTLSCSPISGHRSVSWYQQTPGQGLQFLFEYFSETQRNKGNFPGRFSGRQFSNSRSEMNVSTLELGDSALYLCASSLGRVGTDTQYFGPGTRLTVL.

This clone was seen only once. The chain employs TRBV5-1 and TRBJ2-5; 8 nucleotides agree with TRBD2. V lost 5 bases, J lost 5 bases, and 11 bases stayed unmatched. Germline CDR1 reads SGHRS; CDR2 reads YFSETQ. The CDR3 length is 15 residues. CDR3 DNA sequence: TGCGCCAGCAGTCCGGCCTCGGGGGGGCGTGAGACCCAGTACTTC. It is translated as CASSPASGGRETQYF.

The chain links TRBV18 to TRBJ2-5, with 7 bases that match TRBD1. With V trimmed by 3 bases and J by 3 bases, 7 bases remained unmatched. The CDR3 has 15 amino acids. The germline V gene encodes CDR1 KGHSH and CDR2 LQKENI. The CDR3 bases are TGTGCCAGCTCACCTACGACCGGGACAGAAGAGACCCAGTACTTC. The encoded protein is CASSPTTGTEETQYF.

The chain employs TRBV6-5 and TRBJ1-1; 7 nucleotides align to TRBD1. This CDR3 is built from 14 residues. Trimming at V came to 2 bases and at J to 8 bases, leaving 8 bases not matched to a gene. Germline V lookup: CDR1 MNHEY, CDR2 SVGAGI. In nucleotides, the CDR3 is TGTGCCAGCAGTTACACAGGGGTGGCCGCGGAAGCTTTCTTT. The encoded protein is CASSYTGVAAEAFF.

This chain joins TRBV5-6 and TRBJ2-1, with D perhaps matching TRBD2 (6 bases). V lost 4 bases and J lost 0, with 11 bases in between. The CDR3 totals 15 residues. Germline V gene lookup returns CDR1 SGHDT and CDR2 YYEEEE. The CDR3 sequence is CASSPGLGSYNEQFF. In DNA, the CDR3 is TGTGCCAGCAGCCCGGGACTTGGCTCCTACAATGAGCAGTTCTTC.

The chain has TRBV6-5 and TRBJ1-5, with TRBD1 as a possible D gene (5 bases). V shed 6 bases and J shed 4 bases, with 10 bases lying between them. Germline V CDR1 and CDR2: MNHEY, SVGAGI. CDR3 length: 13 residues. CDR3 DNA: TGTGCCAGCAGCCTGAGACAGAATCAGCCCCAGCATTTT. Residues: CASSLRQNQPQHF.

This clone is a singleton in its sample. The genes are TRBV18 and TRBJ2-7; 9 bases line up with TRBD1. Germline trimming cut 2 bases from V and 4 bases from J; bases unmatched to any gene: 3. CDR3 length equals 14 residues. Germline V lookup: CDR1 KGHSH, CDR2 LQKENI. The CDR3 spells CASSPGTGRYEQYF. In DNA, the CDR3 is TGTGCCAGCTCACCAGGGACAGGGCGGTACGAGCAGTACTTC.

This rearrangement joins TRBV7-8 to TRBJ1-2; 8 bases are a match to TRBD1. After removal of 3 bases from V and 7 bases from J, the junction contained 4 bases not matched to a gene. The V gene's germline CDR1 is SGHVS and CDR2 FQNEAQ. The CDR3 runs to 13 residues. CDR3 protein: CASSFTGGSGYTF. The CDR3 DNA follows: TGTGCCAGCAGCTTTACAGGGGGTAGTGGCTACACCTTC.

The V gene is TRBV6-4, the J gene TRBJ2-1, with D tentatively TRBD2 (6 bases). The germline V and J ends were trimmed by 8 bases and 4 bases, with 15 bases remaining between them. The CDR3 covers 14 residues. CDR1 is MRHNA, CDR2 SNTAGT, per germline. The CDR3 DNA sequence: TGTGCCAGCGGATCCACCGGGACTTACAATGAGCAGTTCTTC. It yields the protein CASGSTGTYNEQFF.

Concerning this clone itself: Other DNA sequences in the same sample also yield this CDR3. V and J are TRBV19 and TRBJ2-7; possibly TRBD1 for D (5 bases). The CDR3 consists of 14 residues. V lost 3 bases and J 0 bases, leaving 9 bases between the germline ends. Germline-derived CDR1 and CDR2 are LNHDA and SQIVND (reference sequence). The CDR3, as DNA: TGTGCCAGTAGTATTACAAGGGGCTCCTACGAGCAGTACTTC. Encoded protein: CASSITRGSYEQYF.